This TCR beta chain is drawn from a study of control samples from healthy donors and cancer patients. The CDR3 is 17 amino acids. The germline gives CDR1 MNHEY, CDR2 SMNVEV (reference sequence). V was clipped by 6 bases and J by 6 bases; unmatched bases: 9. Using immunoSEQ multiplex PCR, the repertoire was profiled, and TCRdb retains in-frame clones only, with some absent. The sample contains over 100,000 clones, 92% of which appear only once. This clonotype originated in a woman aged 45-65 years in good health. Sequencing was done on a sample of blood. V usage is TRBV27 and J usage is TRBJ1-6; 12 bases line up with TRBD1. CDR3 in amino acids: CASREGTGGWGNSPLHF. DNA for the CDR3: TGTGCCAGCAGAGAAGGGACAGGGGGCTGGGGTAATTCACCCCTCCACTTT.